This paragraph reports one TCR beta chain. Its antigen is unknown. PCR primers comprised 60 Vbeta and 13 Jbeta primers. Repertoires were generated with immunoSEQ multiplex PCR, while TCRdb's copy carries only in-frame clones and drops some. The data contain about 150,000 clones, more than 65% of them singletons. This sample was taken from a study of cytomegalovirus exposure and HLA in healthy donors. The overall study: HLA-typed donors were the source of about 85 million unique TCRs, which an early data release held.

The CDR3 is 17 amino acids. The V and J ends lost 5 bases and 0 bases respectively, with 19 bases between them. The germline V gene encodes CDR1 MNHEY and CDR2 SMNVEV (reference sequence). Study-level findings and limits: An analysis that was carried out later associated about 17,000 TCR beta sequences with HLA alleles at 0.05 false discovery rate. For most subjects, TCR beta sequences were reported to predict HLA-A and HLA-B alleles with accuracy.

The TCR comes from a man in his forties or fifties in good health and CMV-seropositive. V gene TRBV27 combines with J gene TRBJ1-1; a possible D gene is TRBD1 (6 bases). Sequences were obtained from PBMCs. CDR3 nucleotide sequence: TGTGCCAGCAGTCCGCGGGAGGACAGATTCATGAACACTGAAGCTTTCTTT. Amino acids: CASSPREDRFMNTEAFF.